A selection of T cell receptor beta chains follows, all from one sample in a study of OX40 agonist ivuxolimab in advanced cancers. Assay: immunoSEQ multiplex PCR; the TCRdb copy retains only in-frame clones and omits some. The data hold about 120,000 clones, with roughly 93% observed a single time. The source was CD4+ or CD8+ T cells sorted from blood, collected in a trial of the OX40 agonist ivuxolimab. Source of these receptors: an adult with an advanced solid tumor such as melanoma, head and neck, liver or kidney cancer. Both conserved end residues are part of each CDR3. The D gene is left open where the match is weak. Clone size is shown for a subset of rows, as once, few, many or a class of expanded clone.

V: TRBV20-1; J: TRBJ1-1; length: 11; D: .; size: .; DNA: TGCAGCGCGGGGGGCTCCGCTGAAGCTTTCTTT; CDR3: CSAGGSAEAFF
V: TRBV14; J: TRBJ2-2; length: 13; D: .; size: .; DNA: TGTGCCAGCAGACTAAGAGGGGTCGGGGAGCTGTTTTTT; CDR3: CASRLRGVGELFF
V: TRBV5-6; J: TRBJ2-6; length: 15; D: .; size: .; DNA: TGTGCCAGCAGCCCTCTATGGACTGGGGCCAACGTCCTGACTTTC; CDR3: CASSPLWTGANVLTF
V: TRBV19; J: TRBJ2-5; length: 13; D: TRBD2; size: .; DNA: TGTGCCTCCACCGCGGGGGGGGCGGTGACCCAGTACTTC; CDR3: CASTAGGAVTQYF
V: TRBV5-5; J: TRBJ1-5; length: 16; D: .; size: .; DNA: TGTGCCAGCAGCCACCGACCGGGGGCAAGGGATCAGCCCCAGCATTTT; CDR3: CASSHRPGARDQPQHF
V: TRBV5-1; J: TRBJ2-3; length: 14; D: TRBD1; size: .; DNA: TGCGCCAGCAGCTTGGGACAGGGGGCAGATACGCAGTATTTT; CDR3: CASSLGQGADTQYF
V: TRBV28; J: TRBJ2-7; length: 14; D: TRBD2; size: once; DNA: TGTGCCAGCACCCCTAGCGGGTGGTCCCCCGAGCAGTACTTC; CDR3: CASTPSGWSPEQYF
V: TRBV7-8; J: TRBJ2-5; length: 11; D: .; size: .; DNA: TGTGCCAGCAGCCCCCGAGAGACCCAGTACTTC; CDR3: CASSPRETQYF
V: TRBV5-8; J: TRBJ1-5; length: 14; D: .; size: .; DNA: TGTGCCAGCAGCTTGGGCAGGGTGGGTCAGCCCCAGCATTTT; CDR3: CASSLGRVGQPQHF
V: TRBV11-2; J: TRBJ2-5; length: 14; D: TRBD2; size: once; DNA: TGTGCCAGCAGCCTCGGGACTAGCGGGAAGACCCAGTACTTC; CDR3: CASSLGTSGKTQYF
V: TRBV5-8; J: TRBJ2-1; length: 11; D: .; size: .; DNA: TGTGCCAGCCAAAGAGGGAATGAGCAGTTCTTC; CDR3: CASQRGNEQFF
V: TRBV5-4; J: TRBJ1-2; length: 15; D: TRBD1; size: .; DNA: TGTGCCAGCAGAACCACAGGGGGAAGGCACTATGGCTACACCTTC; CDR3: CASRTTGGRHYGYTF
V: TRBV6-5; J: TRBJ2-1; length: 12; D: .; size: .; DNA: TGTGCCAGCAGGGGAAGACCCGGTGAGCAGTTCTTC; CDR3: CASRGRPGEQFF
V: TRBV5-5; J: TRBJ1-1; length: 15; D: .; size: .; DNA: TGTGCCAGCAGCCCCCGACCCGGGTCTTACACTGAAGCTTTCTTT; CDR3: CASSPRPGSYTEAFF
V: TRBV5-1; J: TRBJ2-7; length: 15; D: TRBD2; size: .; DNA: TGCGCCAGCAGCTTGGTAGCGGGAGGGCCCCACGAGCAGTACTTC; CDR3: CASSLVAGGPHEQYF
V: TRBV28; J: TRBJ1-1; length: 20; D: TRBD1; size: few; DNA: TGTGCCAGCAGTTTATTCCTCTGGGAGGGGGCTAGCCCCCAGGACACTGAAGCTTTCTTT; CDR3: CASSLFLWEGASPQDTEAFF
V: TRBV9; J: TRBJ2-7; length: 14; D: .; size: .; DNA: TGTGCCAGCAGCGTAGGCCCAGTTAGCTACGAGCAGTACTTC; CDR3: CASSVGPVSYEQYF
V: TRBV12-5; J: TRBJ1-5; length: 15; D: .; size: .; DNA: TGTGCTAGTGGCCGCGACAGTTGGGACTATCAGCCCCAGCATTTT; CDR3: CASGRDSWDYQPQHF
V: TRBV28; J: TRBJ2-3; length: 16; D: TRBD2; size: .; DNA: TGTGCCAGCAGTTCTCAACTAGCGGTCGGGGGAGATACGCAGTATTTT; CDR3: CASSSQLAVGGDTQYF
V: TRBV30; J: TRBJ2-3; length: 13; D: .; size: .; DNA: TGTGCCTGGAGTGTTAGGGGAGCAGATACGCAGTATTTT; CDR3: CAWSVRGADTQYF
V: TRBV14; J: TRBJ2-7; length: 14; D: TRBD1; size: .; DNA: TGTGCCAGCAGCCAAGAAGTCCGGACAGGTCAGCAGTACTTC; CDR3: CASSQEVRTGQQYF
V: TRBV28; J: TRBJ2-5; length: 15; D: TRBD1; size: once; DNA: TGTGCCAGCAGTTTATGGGGGACAGGGCAAGAGACCCAGTACTTC; CDR3: CASSLWGTGQETQYF
V: TRBV5-4; J: TRBJ1-2; length: 15; D: .; size: .; DNA: TGTGCCAGCAGCTTGGGCGGGTCCGGGGGTAGTCGCTACACCTTC; CDR3: CASSLGGSGGSRYTF
V: TRBV7-8; J: TRBJ2-1; length: 20; D: TRBD2; size: .; DNA: TGTGCCAGCAGCTTAGGGACTAGCGGGTCCTCAACCATTGTCTCTTGGGAGCAGTTCTTC; CDR3: CASSLGTSGSSTIVSWEQFF
V: TRBV7-8; J: TRBJ2-6; length: 16; D: .; size: .; DNA: TGTGCCAGCAGCCACCGGGGGAACTCTGGGGCCAACGTCCTGACTTTC; CDR3: CASSHRGNSGANVLTF
V: TRBV6-5; J: TRBJ2-3; length: 16; D: .; size: .; DNA: TGTGCCAGCAGTTACTCGATGGCAGGGCGGGCAGATACGCAGTATTTT; CDR3: CASSYSMAGRADTQYF
V: TRBV6-6; J: TRBJ2-7; length: 15; D: TRBD1; size: .; DNA: TGTGCCAGCAGTTACAGGGACAGGGCCTCCTACGAGCAGTACTTC; CDR3: CASSYRDRASYEQYF
V: TRBV7-3; J: TRBJ2-3; length: 16; D: .; size: .; DNA: TGTGCCAGCAGCTTAATTGGAGGGGGTCGGACAGATACGCAGTATTTT; CDR3: CASSLIGGGRTDTQYF
V: TRBV6-1; J: TRBJ1-2; length: 14; D: TRBD1; size: .; DNA: TGTGCCAGCACTACGACAGGGGCGAACTATGGCTACACCTTC; CDR3: CASTTTGANYGYTF
V: TRBV6-5; J: TRBJ2-3; length: 11; D: TRBD2; size: .; DNA: TGTGCCATCGGGGGGAGAGATACGCAGTATTTT; CDR3: CAIGGRDTQYF
V: TRBV6-1; J: TRBJ2-1; length: 12; D: .; size: .; DNA: TGTGCCAGCAGTGCTCCACTTAATGAGCAGTTCTTC; CDR3: CASSAPLNEQFF
V: TRBV25-1; J: TRBJ2-7; length: 16; D: TRBD2; size: .; DNA: TGTGCCAGCAGTGAATGGGCGGGAGGGGTCCCCTACGAGCAGTACTTC; CDR3: CASSEWAGGVPYEQYF
V: TRBV9; J: TRBJ2-5; length: 14; D: .; size: .; DNA: TGTGCCAGCAGCGTAGGGGGGGTCCAAGAGACCCAGTACTTC; CDR3: CASSVGGVQETQYF
V: TRBV28; J: TRBJ2-1; length: 14; D: TRBD2; size: .; DNA: TGTGCCAGCAACCTAGCGGGCTCCTACAATGAGCAGTTCTTC; CDR3: CASNLAGSYNEQFF
V: TRBV19; J: TRBJ2-6; length: 17; D: TRBD1; size: .; DNA: TGTGCCAGTAGTAAGACAGGGGTGAGCTCTGGGGCCAACGTCCTGACTTTC; CDR3: CASSKTGVSSGANVLTF
V: TRBV5-1; J: TRBJ2-5; length: 13; D: .; size: .; DNA: TGCGCCAGCAGTCGGGACGGTCAAGAGACCCAGTACTTC; CDR3: CASSRDGQETQYF
V: TRBV14; J: TRBJ2-1; length: 13; D: .; size: .; DNA: TGTGCCAGCAGCCCAACAGTGCGGAATGAGCAGTTCTTC; CDR3: CASSPTVRNEQFF
V: TRBV6-6; J: TRBJ1-2; length: 14; D: .; size: .; DNA: TGTGCCAGCAGTTACTCGGCGCAGGGGTCTGGCTACACCTTC; CDR3: CASSYSAQGSGYTF
V: TRBV28; J: TRBJ1-1; length: 15; D: .; size: .; DNA: TGTGCCAGCACCGTCCCTGGGGACATGAACACTGAAGCTTTCTTT; CDR3: CASTVPGDMNTEAFF
V: TRBV28; J: TRBJ2-6; length: 16; D: .; size: .; DNA: TGTGCCAGCAGTTTTAGGGGCGCCGGTAGTGTCAACGTCCTGACTTTC; CDR3: CASSFRGAGSVNVLTF
V: TRBV6-5; J: TRBJ1-5; length: 15; D: TRBD1; size: .; DNA: TGTGCCAGCAGTTTTAGGACAGGGAGCAATCAGCCCCAGCATTTT; CDR3: CASSFRTGSNQPQHF
V: TRBV19; J: TRBJ2-3; length: 17; D: TRBD2; size: .; DNA: TGTGCCAGTAGTAATTGGGCTAGCGGGGAGAGCACAGATACGCAGTATTTT; CDR3: CASSNWASGESTDTQYF
V: TRBV5-8; J: TRBJ1-5; length: 15; D: TRBD1; size: once; DNA: TGTGCCAGCAGCGGGGGACAGGGGGAGAACCAGCCCCAGCATTTT; CDR3: CASSGGQGENQPQHF
V: TRBV9; J: TRBJ2-3; length: 16; D: .; size: .; DNA: TGTGCCAGCAGCGTAGCGGGGGTCTCGCGCACAGATACGCAGTATTTT; CDR3: CASSVAGVSRTDTQYF
V: TRBV5-1; J: TRBJ2-5; length: 13; D: .; size: once; DNA: TGCGCCAGCAGCCGGGACAACGGGGAGACCCAGTACTTC; CDR3: CASSRDNGETQYF
V: TRBV5-1; J: TRBJ2-1; length: 15; D: .; size: once; DNA: TGCGCCAGCAGCCCCTCCCACGGCTCCTACAATGAGCAGTTCTTC; CDR3: CASSPSHGSYNEQFF
V: TRBV6-4; J: TRBJ2-7; length: 13; D: .; size: .; DNA: TGTGCCAGCAGCCGGGAGCTTAACTACGAGCAGTACTTC; CDR3: CASSRELNYEQYF
V: TRBV19; J: TRBJ2-2; length: 14; D: .; size: .; DNA: TGTGCCAGTAGTATGTCAGGGCGAACCGGGGAGCTGTTTTTT; CDR3: CASSMSGRTGELFF
V: TRBV6-1; J: TRBJ1-3; length: 15; D: .; size: .; DNA: TGTGCCAGCCAAACCGGGGCCCCCTCTGGAAACACCATATATTTT; CDR3: CASQTGAPSGNTIYF
V: TRBV14; J: TRBJ2-7; length: 14; D: .; size: .; DNA: TGTGCCAGCAGCCCCACTAGCCCTCCCTACGAGCAGTACTTC; CDR3: CASSPTSPPYEQYF
V: TRBV15; J: TRBJ1-1; length: 15; D: TRBD1; size: .; DNA: TGTGCCACCAGCAGAGTTCAGGGGGCTTGGACTGAAGCTTTCTTT; CDR3: CATSRVQGAWTEAFF
V: TRBV6-1; J: TRBJ2-3; length: 14; D: .; size: .; DNA: TGTGCCAGCTTATCGGGGACCCTCGCAGATACGCAGTATTTT; CDR3: CASLSGTLADTQYF
V: TRBV7-3; J: TRBJ2-3; length: 13; D: .; size: .; DNA: TGTGCCAGCAGTTCAGGGTCGGGAGATACGCAGTATTTT; CDR3: CASSSGSGDTQYF